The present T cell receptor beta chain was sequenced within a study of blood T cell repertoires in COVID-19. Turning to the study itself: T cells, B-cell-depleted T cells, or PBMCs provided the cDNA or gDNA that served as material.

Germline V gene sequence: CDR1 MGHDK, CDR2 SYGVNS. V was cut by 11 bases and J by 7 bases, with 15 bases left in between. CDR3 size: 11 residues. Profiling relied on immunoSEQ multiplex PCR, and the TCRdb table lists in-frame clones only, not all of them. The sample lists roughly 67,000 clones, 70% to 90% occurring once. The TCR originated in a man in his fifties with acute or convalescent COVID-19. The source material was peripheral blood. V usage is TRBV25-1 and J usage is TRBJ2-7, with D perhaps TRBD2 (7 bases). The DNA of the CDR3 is TGTGCCGTAGAGAGGGGGGGAGAGCAGTACTTC. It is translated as CAVERGGEQYF.